The clone carrying this T cell receptor (beta chain) was recorded a few times. The sample comes from a study of T cells in Graves' hyperthyroidism and ophthalmopathy. The TCR beta CDR3 regions underwent amplification using RNA transcripts as the source. TCR CDR3 underwent first-round RT-PCR with the HTBI primer set. TCRdb reprocessed the multiplex PCR reads with MiXCR, giving one entry per CDR3 protein. The sample carries almost 600,000 distinct CDR3 sequences, roughly 14% recorded once. CDR1 is MDHEN and CDR2 is SYDVKM in the germline V gene. The CDR3 has 15 residues. Trimming took off 8 bases at V and 2 bases at J, with 18 bases between the two ends.

This sequence was found in a woman aged 25 to 39 with Graves' hyperthyroidism that later progressed to Graves' ophthalmopathy. The chain has TRBV28 and TRBJ1-1; a weak D match, TRBD1 (5 bases). The sample taken for sequencing was blood. CDR3 sequence (DNA): TGTGCCAGCCGGGGGAAGAAAAACCTTAACACTGAAGCTTTCTTT. This gives the protein CASRGKKNLNTEAFF.